This T cell receptor (beta chain) was documented in a study of shared clonotypes between healthy human individuals. Those who donated were healthy HIV-negative adults, with no recent acute infections or vaccinations reported. Caucasian adults residing in Nashville, Tennessee made up all the donors. From CD4+ cells came CD45RA+ naive and CD45RA-negative memory subsets. Assay used: immunoSEQ multiplex PCR; TCRdb lists only in-frame clones, some missing. The table includes millions of clones, 85% to 95% detected once. Study observations and caveats: At large depth, rarefaction still showed sorted-subset sequencing to be incomplete.

The length of the CDR3 is 14 residues. V lost 0 bases and J lost 5; bases outside the gene matches: 3. CDR1 is SGHRS, CDR2 YFSETQ, per germline. Worth noting for this clone: Its antigen is unknown. The sample holds other DNA sequences that translate to the same CDR3.

The chain joins TRBV5-1 to TRBJ2-5, with 8 bases fitting TRBD1. The origin of this receptor is a man between 18 and 29 years old in good health. Some clones in this sample may be carry-over from other donors' samples. Sequenced sample: naive CD4+ T cells from PBMCs. The sample's subset: CD45RA+ positively selected. The CDR3 loop is CASSLGTGRETQYF. CDR3 nucleotide sequence: TGCGCCAGCAGCTTGGGGACAGGGAGGGAGACCCAGTACTTC.